The sequence of this T cell receptor (beta chain) was determined in a study of cytomegalovirus exposure and HLA in healthy donors. Study-wide background: In terms of ancestry, the Caucasian-associated cluster contained around 79% of the 398 genotyped donors.

The CDR3 has 20 amino acids. Per germline, CDR1 WSHSY and CDR2 SAAADI. V lost 8 bases to trimming and J lost 3 bases; unmatched junction nucleotides: 16. Comment on this clone: Its antigen remains unknown.

Study conclusions and caveats: Fewer N-insertions than the roughly 670-donor mean were reportedly shown by an Asian-associated ancestry cluster in a later analysis.

Primers: 60 Vbeta forward and 13 Jbeta reverse. Using immunoSEQ multiplex PCR, the repertoire was profiled, and TCRdb retains in-frame clones only, with some absent. In all, the sample yields 150,000 to 200,000 clones. This TCR derives from a woman aged 18-29 years in good health and CMV-seropositive. Sequenced: PBMCs. V usage is TRBV10-2 and J usage is TRBJ2-2, with 15 bases identical to TRBD2. CDR3 protein: CASGGRRTSGRAAYTGELFF. CDR3 DNA sequence: TGCGCCAGCGGAGGGAGGAGGACTAGCGGGAGGGCCGCGTACACCGGGGAGCTGTTTTTT.